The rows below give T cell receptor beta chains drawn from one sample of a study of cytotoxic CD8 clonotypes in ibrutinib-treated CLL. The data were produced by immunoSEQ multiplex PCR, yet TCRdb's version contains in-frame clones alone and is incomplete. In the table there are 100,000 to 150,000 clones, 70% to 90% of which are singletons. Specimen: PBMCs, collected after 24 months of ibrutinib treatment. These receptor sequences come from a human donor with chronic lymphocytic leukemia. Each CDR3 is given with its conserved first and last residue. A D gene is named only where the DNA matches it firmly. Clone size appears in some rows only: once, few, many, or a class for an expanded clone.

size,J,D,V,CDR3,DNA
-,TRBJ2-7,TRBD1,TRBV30,CAWSYVPGQGKGEQYF,TGTGCCTGGAGCTACGTACCCGGACAGGGGAAAGGGGAGCAGTACTTC
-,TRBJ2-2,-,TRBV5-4,CASSLGSGESSTGELFF,TGTGCCAGCAGCTTGGGTTCGGGGGAAAGTAGCACCGGGGAGCTGTTTTTT
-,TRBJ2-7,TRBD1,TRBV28,CASSRGGSHEQYF,TGTGCCAGCAGTCGAGGGGGCTCCCACGAGCAGTACTTC
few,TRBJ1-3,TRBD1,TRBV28,CASTPGQRNTIYF,TGTGCCAGCACCCCGGGACAGAGAAACACCATATATTTT
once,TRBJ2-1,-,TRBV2,CASSDMRAGRPPFF,TGTGCCAGCAGTGATATGCGGGCGGGGAGGCCCCCGTTCTTC
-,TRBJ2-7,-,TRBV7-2,CASSLVGGLYEQYF,TGTGCCAGCAGCTTAGTGGGGGGATTGTACGAGCAGTACTTC
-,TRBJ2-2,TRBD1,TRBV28,CASRPQGPNTGELFF,TGTGCCAGCAGGCCACAGGGGCCCAACACCGGGGAGCTGTTTTTT
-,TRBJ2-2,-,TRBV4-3,CASSQDLIAAGRRSGELFF,TGCGCCAGCAGCCAAGATTTGATCGCGGCAGGGAGAAGATCCGGGGAGCTGTTTTTT
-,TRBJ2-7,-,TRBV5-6,CASSPRVGYEQYF,TGTGCCAGCAGCCCCAGAGTCGGCTACGAGCAGTACTTC
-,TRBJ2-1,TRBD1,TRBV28,CASSFTGTGYNEQFF,TGTGCCAGCAGTTTTACCGGGACAGGCTACAATGAGCAGTTCTTC
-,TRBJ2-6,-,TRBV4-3,CASSQDYGESSGANVLTF,TGCGCCAGCAGCCAAGATTATGGCGAAAGCTCTGGGGCCAACGTCCTGACTTTC
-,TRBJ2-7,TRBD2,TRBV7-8,CASSLFSAGGHSYEQYF,TGTGCCAGCAGCTTATTTTCAGCGGGGGGCCACTCCTACGAGCAGTACTTC
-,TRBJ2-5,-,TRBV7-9,CASSLVSGVGQETQYF,TGTGCCAGCAGCTTAGTCTCAGGGGTCGGTCAAGAGACCCAGTACTTC
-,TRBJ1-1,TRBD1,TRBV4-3,CASSQTGEAFF,TGCGCCAGCAGCCAGACAGGGGAAGCTTTCTTT
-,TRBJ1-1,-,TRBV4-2,CASSAQESANTEAFF,TGTGCCAGCAGTGCACAGGAGTCTGCGAACACTGAAGCTTTCTTT
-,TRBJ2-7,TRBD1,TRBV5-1,CASSPGTVKGEQYF,TGCGCCAGCAGCCCTGGGACAGTCAAGGGCGAGCAGTACTTC
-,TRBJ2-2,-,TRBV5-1,CASRSGGTGELFF,TGCGCCAGCAGGTCCGGGGGCACCGGGGAGCTGTTTTTT
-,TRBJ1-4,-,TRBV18,CASSPTGPGEKLFF,TGTGCCAGCTCACCAACAGGACCGGGCGAAAAACTGTTTTTT
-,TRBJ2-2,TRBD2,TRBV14,CASSQDRLAGTGELFF,TGTGCCAGCAGCCAAGATCGACTAGCGGGGACCGGGGAGCTGTTTTTT
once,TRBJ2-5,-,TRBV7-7,CASSKGHQETQYF,TGTGCCAGCAGCAAAGGACATCAAGAGACCCAGTACTTC
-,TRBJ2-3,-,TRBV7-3,CASSFTLAHNTDTQYF,TGTGCCAGCAGCTTCACTCTAGCCCACAACACAGATACGCAGTATTTT
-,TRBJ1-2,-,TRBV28,CASSLSTRTGYGYTF,TGTGCCAGCAGTTTATCGACCCGGACGGGCTATGGCTACACCTTC
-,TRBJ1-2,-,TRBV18,CASSPGDLDYGYTF,TGTGCCAGCTCACCTGGAGACCTAGACTATGGCTACACCTTC
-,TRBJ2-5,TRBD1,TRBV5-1,CASRVGTAQETQYF,TGCGCCAGCAGGGTCGGGACAGCCCAAGAGACCCAGTACTTC
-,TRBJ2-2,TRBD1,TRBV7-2,CASSLRTGGNVYTGELFF,TGTGCCAGCAGCTTGAGGACAGGGGGGAACGTTTACACCGGGGAGCTGTTTTTT
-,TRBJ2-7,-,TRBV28,CASKRQGGATYEQYF,TGTGCCAGCAAAAGGCAGGGGGGCGCCACCTACGAGCAGTACTTC
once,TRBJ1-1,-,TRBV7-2,CASSLTLQGATEAFF,TGTGCCAGCAGCTTAACCCTCCAGGGAGCCACTGAAGCTTTCTTT
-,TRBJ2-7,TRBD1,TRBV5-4,CASKPHGQGDHYYEQYF,TGTGCCAGCAAACCCCATGGACAGGGTGATCACTACTACGAGCAGTACTTC
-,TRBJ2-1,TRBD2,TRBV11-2,CASSNTPSGNSYNEQFF,TGTGCCAGCAGCAACACACCTAGCGGGAACTCCTACAATGAGCAGTTCTTC
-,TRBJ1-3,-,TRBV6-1,CASSEASISGNTIYF,TGTGCCAGCAGTGAAGCGTCGATATCTGGAAACACCATATATTTT
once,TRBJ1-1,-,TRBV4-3,CASSHLTGHRAEAFF,TGCGCCAGCAGCCACCTCACAGGCCACCGGGCTGAAGCTTTCTTT
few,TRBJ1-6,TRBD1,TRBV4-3,CASSQGGGGESNSPLHF,TGCGCCAGCAGCCAAGGTGGAGGGGGCGAATCTAATTCACCCCTCCACTTT
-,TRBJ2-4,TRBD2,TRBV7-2,CASSLGAGEGRNIQYF,TGTGCCAGCAGCTTAGGCGCGGGGGAGGGACGGAACATTCAGTACTTC
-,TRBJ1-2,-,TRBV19,CASSTRAADGYTF,TGTGCCAGTAGTACCCGGGCTGCGGATGGCTACACCTTC
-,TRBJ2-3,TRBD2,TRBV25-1,CASSEFVAGGRDTQYF,TGTGCCAGCAGTGAATTTGTAGCGGGGGGCCGCGATACGCAGTATTTT
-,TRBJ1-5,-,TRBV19,CASSIGVTRSQPQHF,TGTGCCAGTAGTATTGGAGTAACGAGGAGTCAGCCCCAGCATTTT
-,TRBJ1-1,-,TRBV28,CASYPGGEGTEAFF,TGTGCCAGCTATCCGGGGGGTGAAGGCACTGAAGCTTTCTTT
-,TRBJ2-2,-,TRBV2,CASSVTTANTGELFF,TGTGCCAGCAGTGTCACAACAGCGAACACCGGGGAGCTGTTTTTT
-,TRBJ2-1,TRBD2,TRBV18,CASSQATSGTSNEQFF,TGTGCCAGCTCACAAGCCACTAGCGGGACAAGCAATGAGCAGTTCTTC
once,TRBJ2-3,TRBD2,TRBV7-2,CASSLGSGVDTQYF,TGTGCCAGCAGCTTAGGGAGCGGGGTGGATACGCAGTATTTT
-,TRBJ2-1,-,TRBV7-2,CASSFFTYNEQFF,TGTGCCAGCAGCTTTTTCACCTACAATGAGCAGTTCTTC
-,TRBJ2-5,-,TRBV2,CASSETEETQYF,TGTGCCAGCAGTGAAACAGAAGAGACCCAGTACTTC
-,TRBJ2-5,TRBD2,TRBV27,CASRGDSGGLHETQYF,TGTGCCAGCAGAGGGGATAGCGGGGGATTACACGAGACCCAGTACTTC
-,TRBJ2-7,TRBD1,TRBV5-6,CASSLVDRDSTYEQYF,TGTGCCAGCAGCTTGGTCGACAGGGATAGTACCTACGAGCAGTACTTC
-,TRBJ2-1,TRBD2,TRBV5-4,CASSPRGLAGMYNEQFF,TGTGCCAGCAGCCCTAGAGGACTAGCGGGAATGTACAATGAGCAGTTCTTC
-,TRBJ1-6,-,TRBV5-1,CASSLGQLYNSPLHF,TGCGCCAGCAGCTTAGGACAGCTATATAATTCACCCCTCCACTTT
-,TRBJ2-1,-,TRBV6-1,CASNNARAENEQFF,TGTGCCAGCAACAACGCAAGGGCCGAGAATGAGCAGTTCTTC
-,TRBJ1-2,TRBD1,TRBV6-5,CASSSGTGGYGYTF,TGTGCCAGCAGCTCCGGGACAGGCGGATATGGCTACACCTTC
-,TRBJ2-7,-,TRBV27,CASSFMSRVAYEQYF,TGTGCCAGCAGTTTCATGTCGCGGGTTGCCTACGAGCAGTACTTC
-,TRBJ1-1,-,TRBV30,CAWRRGNTEAFF,TGTGCCTGGAGACGAGGGAACACTGAAGCTTTCTTT
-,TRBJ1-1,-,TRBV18,CASSTAPNTEAFF,TGTGCCAGCTCGACAGCCCCAAACACTGAAGCTTTCTTT
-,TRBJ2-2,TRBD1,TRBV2,CASSRDRVRTGELFF,TGTGCCAGCAGTCGGGACAGGGTTAGGACCGGGGAGCTGTTTTTT
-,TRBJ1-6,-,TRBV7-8,CASSYAISSPLHF,TGTGCCAGCAGCTATGCAATCTCTTCACCCCTCCACTTT
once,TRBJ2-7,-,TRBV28,CASASPITPYEQYF,TGTGCCAGCGCATCCCCCATAACCCCCTACGAGCAGTACTTC